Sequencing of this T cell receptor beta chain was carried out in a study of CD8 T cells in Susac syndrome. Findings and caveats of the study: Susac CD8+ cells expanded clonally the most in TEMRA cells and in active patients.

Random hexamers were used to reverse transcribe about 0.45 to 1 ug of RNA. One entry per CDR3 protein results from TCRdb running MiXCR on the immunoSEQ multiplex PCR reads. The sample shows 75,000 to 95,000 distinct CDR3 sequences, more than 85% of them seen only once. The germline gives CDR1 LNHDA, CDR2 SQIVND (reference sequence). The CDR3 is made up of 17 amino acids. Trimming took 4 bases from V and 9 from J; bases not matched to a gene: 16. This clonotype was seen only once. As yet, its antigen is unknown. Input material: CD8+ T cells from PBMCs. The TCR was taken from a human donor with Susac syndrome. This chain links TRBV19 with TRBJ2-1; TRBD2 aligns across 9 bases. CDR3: CASSNPLAGGPSVEQFF. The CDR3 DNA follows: TGTGCCAGTAGTAACCCTCTGGCGGGAGGGCCGTCGGTTGAGCAGTTCTTC.